The subject of this entry is one TCR beta chain. The clone's antigen remains unknown. The record has no base qualities; no much larger clone is one base away. From the cysteine up to the phenylalanine, the CDR3 has a length of 15 residues. Only the CDR3 DNA stays, 45 bases, in frame from base 1. V lost 5 bases and J lost 4 bases, and the count of bases not matched to a germline gene is 9. The CDR1 and CDR2 encoded by the germline V gene are MGHDK and SYGVNS. At one collaborating source in Seattle, patients were enrolled during active infection and were followed longitudinally through the course of disease. Whole blood was collected in K2EDTA tubes by collaborating institutions according to the institutions' own protocols. For TCRbeta analysis, collaborators shipped samples in one of three forms: frozen whole blood, isolated PBMCs, or DNA extracted from either of those sample types. These data belong to a study of blood T cell repertoires in COVID-19 (TCRdb year 2020). With respect to the entire study: Samples covering the acute and convalescent phases of COVID-19 were provided by collaborators in the United States, Italy and Spain. The repertoires were released in a freely available public database meant as a resource for research on the immune response to SARS-CoV-2. A de-identified subject ID, COVID-19 status, age in years and sex were almost always included in the sample metadata. The material from the prospective study consisted of cDNA or gDNA derived from T cells, B-cell-depleted T cells, or PBMCs. Where available, HLA class I and class II types were taken from metadata supplied by the sample provider and were not determined by assay-based typing. Deeply sampled blood TCRbeta repertoires from subjects exposed to, actively infected with, or recovered from COVID-19 were included in the dataset. Samples were obtained from the ongoing ImmuneRACE study (first 160 participants) and from about 1,300 subjects provided by 6 global collaborators.

TCRbeta CDR3 regions were amplified from genomic DNA using the immunoSEQ Assay, a bias-controlled multiplex PCR. As for the original processing: Within the assay, amplification of reference gene primers was used to estimate how many nucleated cells each sample contained. To quantify the absolute abundance of each unique TCRbeta CDR3 rearrangement, sequence reads were collapsed and filtered. For each sample, productive Simpson clonality was calculated as the square root of Simpson's diversity index over productive rearrangements. TCRdb stores this immuneACCESS table with in-frame sequences only. Part of the clones is absent; in the studies checked, under half of the shortfall reflects unresolved V genes, and no reason is known for the rest. That table gives V, J and clone size, and the DNA gave D and trimming. This sample lists more than 200,000 clones; 70% to 90% were detected once. The ten largest clones represent roughly 6.7% of the sample.

Summary of the overall study and its limitations: How much clinical and demographic metadata was included differed by source and by participant, and the metadata was provided uncurated.

This TCR was sampled from a woman in her thirties with COVID-19, enrolled during active disease. Sequencing was done on a sample of peripheral blood. The chain joins TRBV25-1 to TRBJ1-2, and TRBD1 aligns with 8 junction nucleotides. The DNA sequence follows: TGTGCCAGCAGTAACCCGGGACAGGACTTCTATGGCTACACCTTC. The resulting protein is CASSNPGQDFYGYTF.